This TCR beta chain was recorded in a study of CD8 T cells in ankylosing spondylitis. Germline V CDR1 and CDR2: GTSNPN, SVGIG (reference sequence). The CDR3 has 12 amino acids. Trimming removed 0 bases at V and 5 bases at J, with 7 bases between. TCRdb re-called the 5' RACE reads through MiXCR, storing one row per CDR3 protein. The data contain 350,000 to 400,000 distinct CDR3 sequences, around 20% of them singletons. Findings and limits, study-wide: Some motif variants were previously reported in reactive arthritis synovial fluid and blood.

This clonotype occurred a few times. Its antigen remains unknown. The sample consisted of blood, either unsorted or a sorted T cell fraction (not recorded which). The chain joins TRBV30 to TRBJ2-5; D is unclear. The TCR originated in a male donor with ankylosing spondylitis or in good health (not recorded which). This CDR3 reads CAWSVLEETQYF. CDR3 DNA: TGTGCCTGGAGTGTCTTAGAGGAGACCCAGTACTTC.